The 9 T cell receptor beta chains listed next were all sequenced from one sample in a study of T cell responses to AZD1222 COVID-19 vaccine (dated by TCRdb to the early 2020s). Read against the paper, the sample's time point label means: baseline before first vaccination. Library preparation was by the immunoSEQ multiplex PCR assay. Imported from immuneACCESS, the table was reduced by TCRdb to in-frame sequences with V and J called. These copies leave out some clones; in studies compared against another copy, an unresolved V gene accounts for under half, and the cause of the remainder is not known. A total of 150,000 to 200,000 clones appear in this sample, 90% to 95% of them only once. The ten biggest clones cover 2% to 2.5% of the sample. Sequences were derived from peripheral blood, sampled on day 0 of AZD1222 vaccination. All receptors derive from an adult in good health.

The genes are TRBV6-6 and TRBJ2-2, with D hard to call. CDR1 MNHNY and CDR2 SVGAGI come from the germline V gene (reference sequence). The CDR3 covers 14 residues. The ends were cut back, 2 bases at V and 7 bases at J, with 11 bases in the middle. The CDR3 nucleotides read TGTGCCAGCAGTTACATCCCGGGCGGCGGGGAGCTGTTTTTT. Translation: CASSYIPGGGELFF.

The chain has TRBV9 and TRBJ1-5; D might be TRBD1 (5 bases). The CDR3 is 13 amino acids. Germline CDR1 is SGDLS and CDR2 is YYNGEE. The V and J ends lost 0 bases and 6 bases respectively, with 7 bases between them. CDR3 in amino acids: CASSVGGGQPQHF. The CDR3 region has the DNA TGTGCCAGCAGCGTAGGGGGGGGTCAGCCCCAGCATTTT.

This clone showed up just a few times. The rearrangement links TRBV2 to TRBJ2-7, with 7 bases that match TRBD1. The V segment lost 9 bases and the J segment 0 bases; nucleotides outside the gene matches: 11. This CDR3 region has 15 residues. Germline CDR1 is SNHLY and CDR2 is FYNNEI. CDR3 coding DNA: TGTGCCAGTTTCCCCGGGACAGACCTCTCCTACGAGCAGTACTTC. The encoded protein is CASFPGTDLSYEQYF.

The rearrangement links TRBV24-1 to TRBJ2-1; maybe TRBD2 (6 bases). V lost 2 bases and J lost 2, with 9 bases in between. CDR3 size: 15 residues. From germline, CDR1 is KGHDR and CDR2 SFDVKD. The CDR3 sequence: CATSDSRGAYNEQFF. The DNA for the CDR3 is TGTGCCACCAGTGATTCCCGCGGGGCCTACAATGAGCAGTTCTTC.

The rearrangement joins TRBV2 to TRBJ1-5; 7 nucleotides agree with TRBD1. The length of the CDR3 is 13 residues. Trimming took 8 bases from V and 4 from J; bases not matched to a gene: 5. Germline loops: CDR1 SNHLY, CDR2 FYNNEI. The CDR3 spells CASGGQPNQPQHF. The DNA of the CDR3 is TGTGCCAGCGGGGGACAGCCGAATCAGCCCCAGCATTTT. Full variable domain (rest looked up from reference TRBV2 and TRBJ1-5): EPEVTQTPSHQVTQMGQEVILRCVPISNHLYFYWYRQILGQKVEFLVSFYNNEISEKSEIFDDQFSVERPDGSNFTLKIRSTKLEDSAMYFCASGGQPNQPQHFGDGTRLSIL.

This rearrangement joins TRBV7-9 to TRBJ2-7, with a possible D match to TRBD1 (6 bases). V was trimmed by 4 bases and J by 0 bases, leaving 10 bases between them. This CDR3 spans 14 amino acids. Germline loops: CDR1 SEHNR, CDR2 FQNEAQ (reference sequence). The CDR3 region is CASSSTGSSYEQYF. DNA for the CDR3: TGTGCCAGCAGCTCAACAGGGAGCTCCTACGAGCAGTACTTC.

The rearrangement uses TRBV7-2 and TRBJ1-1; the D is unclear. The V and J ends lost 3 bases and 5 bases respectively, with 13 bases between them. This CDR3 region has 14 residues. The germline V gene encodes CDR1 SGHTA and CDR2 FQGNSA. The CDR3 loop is CASSFYRPGTEAFF. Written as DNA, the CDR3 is TGTGCCAGCAGCTTCTATAGGCCTGGAACTGAAGCTTTCTTT.

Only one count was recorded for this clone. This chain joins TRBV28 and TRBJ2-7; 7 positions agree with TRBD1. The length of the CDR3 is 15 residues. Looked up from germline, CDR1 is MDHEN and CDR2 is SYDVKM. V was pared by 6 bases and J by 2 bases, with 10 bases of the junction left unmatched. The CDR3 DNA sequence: TGTGCCAGCAGCGCTGGACAGGCCGGAGCCTACGAGCAGTACTTC. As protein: CASSAGQAGAYEQYF.

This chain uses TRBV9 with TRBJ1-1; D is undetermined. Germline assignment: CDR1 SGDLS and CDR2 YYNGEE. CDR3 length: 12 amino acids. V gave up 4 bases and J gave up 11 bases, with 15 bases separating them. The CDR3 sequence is CASSPPAGPAFF. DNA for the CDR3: TGTGCCAGCAGCCCCCCGGCAGGTCCCGCTTTCTTT.